This entry features one T cell receptor (beta chain) sequence. Its matching antigen is unknown. Here immunoSEQ multiplex PCR was the method, and the copy in TCRdb shows in-frame clones only, minus some. The sample holds about 45,000 clones; 89% are singletons and the top ten take about 16%. The entry originates in a study of OX40 agonist ivuxolimab in advanced cancers. In the study overall: Patient treatment consisted of intravenous ivuxolimab administration every 2 weeks at 0.01 to 10 mg/kg.

General study results and limits: Among the nonresponders, some also had low normalized T-cell clonal expansion. There was clonal expansion of CD4+ and CD8+ blood T cells by week 6 at 0.1 to 3.0 mg/kg.

The CDR3 extends over 15 amino acids. Losses at the gene ends were 6 bases for V and 5 bases for J; bases not matched to a gene: 8. Germline lookup yields CDR1 SEHNR and CDR2 FQNEAQ (reference sequence). The sequencing used CD4+ or CD8+ T cells sorted from blood, collected in a trial of the OX40 agonist ivuxolimab. The origin of this receptor is an adult with an advanced solid tumor such as melanoma, head and neck, liver or kidney cancer. This rearrangement joins TRBV7-9 to TRBJ2-1, with 9 bases that match TRBD2. The CDR3 here is CASRQASGTNNEQFF. The CDR3 DNA reads as TGTGCCAGCAGACAAGCTAGCGGGACTAACAATGAGCAGTTCTTC.